The clone carrying this TCR beta chain was seen only a few times. Its matching antigen is unknown. This entry is derived from a study of T cell repertoires in cytomegalovirus infection. Study-wide background: CMV infection plus the matching HLA type was flagged by public TCR beta signatures. The study's findings and limits: CMV-specific HLA-C-restricted TCR beta clonotypes dominated the ex vivo response.

TCRdb re-analysed the reads in MiXCR, keeping a single row per CDR3 protein. Here the sample spans approximately 350,000 distinct CDR3 sequences, nearly 35% being singletons. Trimming removed 3 bases from V and 0 bases from J, with 2 bases in between. CDR3 size: 12 residues. This chain joins TRBV12-3 or TRBV12-4 and TRBJ1-1, with no clear D. The source material was cultured PBMCs, sampled from culture after CMV antigen stimulation. The TCR was taken from a human donor in good health (CMV status not recorded). Some clones in this sample may be carry-over from other donors' samples. Written as DNA, the CDR3 is TGTGCCAGCAGTTTTGTGAACACTGAAGCTTTCTTT. Translation gives CASSFVNTEAFF.